This TCR beta chain is from a study of blood T cell repertoires in COVID-19. Germline CDR1 is SGDLS and CDR2 is YYNGEE. Trimming at V came to 1 base and at J to 9 bases, leaving 12 bases not matched to a gene. This CDR3 spans 16 amino acids. Clones were read by immunoSEQ multiplex PCR, and TCRdb kept only the in-frame ones, dropping some. The repertoire holds a few hundred thousand clones, with roughly 75% as singletons. The rearrangement uses TRBV9 and TRBJ2-1; 8 bases agree with TRBD2. The receptor's source is a woman in her seventies with acute or convalescent COVID-19. The specimen sequenced was peripheral blood. CDR3 coding DNA: TGTGCCAGCAGCGTAATGGGGACTAGAAGCAAGGCTGAGCAGTTCTTC. Its protein product is CASSVMGTRSKAEQFF.